The 2 T cell receptor beta chains listed next were all sequenced from one sample in a study of PD-1 blockade in classical Hodgkin lymphoma. Relapse after autologous stem cell transplantation occurred in every patient, and brentuximab vedotin exposure varied. The method was immunoSEQ multiplex PCR; TCRdb's version includes in-frame clones alone and lacks a portion of them. The sample comprises 130,000 to 150,000 clones, less than 80% of which are singletons, and 9.2% rests with the top ten. The sequencing used peripheral blood mononuclear cells (PBMCs), collected before the second cycle of nivolumab. These receptor sequences come from a human donor with classical Hodgkin lymphoma.

The CDR3 nucleotides are TGTGCCAGCAGTTATTTCGGACAGTACGAGCAGTACTTC. Residues: CASSYFGQYEQYF. The chain uses TRBV6-5 and TRBJ2-5; a possible D gene is TRBD1 (6 bases). TRBJ2-7 explains the end of the DNA better; the J call may be wrong. The V gene's germline CDR1 is MNHEY and CDR2 SVGAGI. The CDR3 length is 13 residues.

Of note for this clone: One junction end disagrees with the germline gene, perhaps due to a read error. The V call is TRBV2, the J call TRBJ1-1; D call uncertain. Looked up from germline, CDR1 is SNHLY and CDR2 is FYNNEI. The CDR3 runs to 12 residues. Written as DNA, the CDR3 is TGTGCCAGCAATGAAGTGAACACTGAAGCTTTCTTT. Amino acids: CASNEVNTEAFF.